The TCR beta chain under discussion was sequenced for a study of T cell responses to AZD1222 COVID-19 vaccine. Study-level points and caveats: Targeting of unmutated variant regions was reportedly seen in nearly half of spike-specific TCRs. Females outnumbered males among donors, who were mostly white British; clonal diversity was possibly underestimated. The peak T cell response came first, and repertoires were sampled only after it.

Clones were sequenced by immunoSEQ multiplex PCR, and TCRdb holds only the in-frame ones, with some missing. The repertoire includes 100,000 to 150,000 clones, 93% of them detected once, and 5% to 7% sits in the top ten. About this clone itself: What it recognizes is unknown.

With V trimmed by 8 bases and J by 0 bases, 13 bases remained unmatched. Per the germline V gene, CDR1 is SGHVS and CDR2 is FNYEAQ. The length of the CDR3 is 17 residues. The sequence came from an adult in good health. This specimen was peripheral blood, taken on day 0 of AZD1222 vaccination. This chain uses TRBV7-6 with TRBJ1-3; TRBD1 aligns across 7 bases. CDR3 sequence reads: CASSVAGTDYSGNTIYF. The CDR3 bases are TGTGCCAGCTCGGTGGCCGGGACAGATTACTCTGGAAACACCATATATTTT.